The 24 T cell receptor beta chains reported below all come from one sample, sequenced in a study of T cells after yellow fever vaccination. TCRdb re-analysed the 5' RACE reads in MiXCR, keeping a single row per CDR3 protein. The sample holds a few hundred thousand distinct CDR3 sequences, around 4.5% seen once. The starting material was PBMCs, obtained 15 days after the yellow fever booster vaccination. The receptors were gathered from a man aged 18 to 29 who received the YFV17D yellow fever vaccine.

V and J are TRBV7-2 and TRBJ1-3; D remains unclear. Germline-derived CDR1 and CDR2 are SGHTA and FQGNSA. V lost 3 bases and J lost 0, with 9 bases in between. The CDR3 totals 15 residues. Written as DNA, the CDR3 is TGTGCCAGCAGCTTGCAACCGGTCTCTGGAAACACCATATATTTT. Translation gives CASSLQPVSGNTIYF.

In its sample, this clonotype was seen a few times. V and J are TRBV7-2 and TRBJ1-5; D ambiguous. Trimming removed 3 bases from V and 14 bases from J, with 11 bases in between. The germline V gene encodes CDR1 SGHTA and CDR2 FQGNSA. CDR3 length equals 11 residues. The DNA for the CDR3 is TGTGCCAGCAGCTTGGAAGGGTCTAAGCATTTT. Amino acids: CASSLEGSKHF.

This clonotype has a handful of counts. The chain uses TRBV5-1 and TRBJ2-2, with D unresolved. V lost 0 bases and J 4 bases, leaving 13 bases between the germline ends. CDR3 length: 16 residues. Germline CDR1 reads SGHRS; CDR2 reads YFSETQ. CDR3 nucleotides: TGCGCCAGCAGCTTGGAGGTTTGGTCAACCACCGGGGAGCTGTTTTTT. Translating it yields CASSLEVWSTTGELFF.

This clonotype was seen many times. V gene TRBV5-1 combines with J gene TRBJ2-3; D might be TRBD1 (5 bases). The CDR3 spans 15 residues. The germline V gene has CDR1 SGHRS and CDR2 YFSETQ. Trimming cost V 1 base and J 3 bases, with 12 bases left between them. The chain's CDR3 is CASSLMAGQTDTQYF. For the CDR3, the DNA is TGCGCCAGCAGCTTGATGGCAGGGCAAACAGATACGCAGTATTTT.

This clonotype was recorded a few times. CDR3 loop: CSARKLAINNEQFF. CDR3 bases: TGCAGTGCTAGGAAGCTAGCGATCAACAATGAGCAGTTCTTC. The chain is built from TRBV20-1 and TRBJ2-1; a possible D gene is TRBD2 (6 bases). The ends were cut back, 3 bases at V and 5 bases at J, with 14 bases in the middle. The CDR3 consists of 14 residues. Germline CDR1 reads DFQATT; CDR2 reads SNEGSKA (reference sequence).

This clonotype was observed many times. The CDR3 sequence: CSARGSRQGTTDTQYF. As DNA, the CDR3 is TGCAGTGCTAGAGGATCCCGACAGGGGACCACAGATACGCAGTATTTT. The rearrangement joins TRBV20-1 to TRBJ2-3; 8 bases match TRBD1. V shed 1 base and J 2 bases; nucleotides not matched to a gene: 8. The CDR3 totals 16 residues. Germline CDR1 DFQATT, CDR2 SNEGSKA (reference sequence).

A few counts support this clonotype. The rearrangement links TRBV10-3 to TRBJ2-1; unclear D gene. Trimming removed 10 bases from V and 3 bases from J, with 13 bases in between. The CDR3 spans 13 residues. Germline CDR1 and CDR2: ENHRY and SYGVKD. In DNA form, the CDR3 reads TGTGCCACCCACCCAGGAAGCTACAATGAGCAGTTCTTC. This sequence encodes CATHPGSYNEQFF.

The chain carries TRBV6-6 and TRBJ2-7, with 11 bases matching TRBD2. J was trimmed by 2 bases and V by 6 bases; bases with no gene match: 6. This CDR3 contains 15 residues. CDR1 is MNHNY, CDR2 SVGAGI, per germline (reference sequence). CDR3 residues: CASSPRLAGTYEQYF. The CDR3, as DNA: TGTGCCAGCAGCCCACGACTAGCGGGAACCTACGAGCAGTACTTC.

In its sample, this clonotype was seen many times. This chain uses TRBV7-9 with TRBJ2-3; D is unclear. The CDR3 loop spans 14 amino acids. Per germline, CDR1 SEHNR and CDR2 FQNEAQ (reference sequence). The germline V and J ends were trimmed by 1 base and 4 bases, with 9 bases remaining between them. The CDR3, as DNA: TGTGCCAGCAGCTTAGTTTTATCCCCAGATACGCAGTATTTT. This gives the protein CASSLVLSPDTQYF.

The CDR3 nucleotides are TGCGCCAGCAGCCAAGACGTGACTAGCGGGGGGTATTATGAGCAGTTCTTC. Translation gives CASSQDVTSGGYYEQFF. The chain couples TRBV4-3 to TRBJ2-1, with 13 bases matching TRBD2. V dropped 0 bases and J dropped 8; count of bases not matched to a gene: 7. The length of the CDR3 is 17 residues. Germline lookup yields CDR1 LGHNA and CDR2 YSLEER.

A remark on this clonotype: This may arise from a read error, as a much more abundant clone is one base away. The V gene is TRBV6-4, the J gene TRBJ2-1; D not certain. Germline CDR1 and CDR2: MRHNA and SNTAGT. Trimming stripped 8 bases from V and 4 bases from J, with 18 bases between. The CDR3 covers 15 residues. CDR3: CASWPAADEYNEQFF. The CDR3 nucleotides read TGTGCCAGCTGGCCCGCGGCTGACGAGTACAATGAGCAGTTCTTC.

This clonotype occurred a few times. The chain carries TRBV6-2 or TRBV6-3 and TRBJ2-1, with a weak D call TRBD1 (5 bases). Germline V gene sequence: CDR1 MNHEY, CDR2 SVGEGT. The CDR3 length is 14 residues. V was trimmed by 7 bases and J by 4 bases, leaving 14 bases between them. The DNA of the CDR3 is TGTGCCAGCACTCAAGGCAGGGATTACAATGAGCAGTTCTTC. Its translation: CASTQGRDYNEQFF.

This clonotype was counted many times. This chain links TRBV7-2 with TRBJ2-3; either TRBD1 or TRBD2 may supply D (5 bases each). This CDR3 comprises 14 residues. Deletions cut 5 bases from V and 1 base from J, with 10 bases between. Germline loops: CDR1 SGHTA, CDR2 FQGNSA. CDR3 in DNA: TGTGCCAGCAGCAGAGGGGCCCGCACAGATACGCAGTATTTT. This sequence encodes CASSRGARTDTQYF.

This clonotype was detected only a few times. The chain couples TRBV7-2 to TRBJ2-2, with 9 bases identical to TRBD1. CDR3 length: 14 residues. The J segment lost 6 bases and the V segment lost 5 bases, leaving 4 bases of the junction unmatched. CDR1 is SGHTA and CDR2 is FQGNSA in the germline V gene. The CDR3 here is CASSNRDRAGELFF. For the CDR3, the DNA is TGTGCCAGCAGCAACCGGGACAGGGCCGGGGAGCTGTTTTTT.

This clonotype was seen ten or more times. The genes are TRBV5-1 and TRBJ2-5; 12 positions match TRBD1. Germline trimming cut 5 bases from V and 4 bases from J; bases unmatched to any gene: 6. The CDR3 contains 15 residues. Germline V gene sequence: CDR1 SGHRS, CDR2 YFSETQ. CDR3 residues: CASSGGQGAGETQYF. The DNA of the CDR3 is TGCGCCAGCAGTGGGGGACAGGGGGCTGGAGAGACCCAGTACTTC.

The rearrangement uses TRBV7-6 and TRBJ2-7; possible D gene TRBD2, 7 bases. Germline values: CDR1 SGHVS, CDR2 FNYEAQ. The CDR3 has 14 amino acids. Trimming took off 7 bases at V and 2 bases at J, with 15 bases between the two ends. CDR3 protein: CASTLWEGAYEQYF. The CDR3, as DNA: TGTGCCAGCACCCTGTGGGAGGGGGCCTACGAGCAGTACTTC.

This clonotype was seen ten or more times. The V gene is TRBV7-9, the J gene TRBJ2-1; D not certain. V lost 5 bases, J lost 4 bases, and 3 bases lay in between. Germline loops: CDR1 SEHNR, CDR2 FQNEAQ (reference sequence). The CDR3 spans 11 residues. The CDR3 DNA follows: TGTGCCAGCAGCCGATACAATGAGCAGTTCTTC. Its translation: CASSRYNEQFF.

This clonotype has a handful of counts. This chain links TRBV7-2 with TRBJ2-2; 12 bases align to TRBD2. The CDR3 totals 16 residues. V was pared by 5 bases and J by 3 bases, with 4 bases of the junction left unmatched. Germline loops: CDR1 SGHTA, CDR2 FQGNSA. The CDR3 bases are TGTGCCAGCAGCCCCTCTAGCGGGGGGGACACCGGGGAGCTGTTTTTT. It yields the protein CASSPSSGGDTGELFF.

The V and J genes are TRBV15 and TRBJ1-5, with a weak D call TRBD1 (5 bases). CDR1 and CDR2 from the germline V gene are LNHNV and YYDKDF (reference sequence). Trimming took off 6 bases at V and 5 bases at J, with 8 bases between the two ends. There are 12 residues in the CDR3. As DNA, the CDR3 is TGTGCCACCAGTCCCAGGGATCAGCCCCAGCATTTT. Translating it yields CATSPRDQPQHF.

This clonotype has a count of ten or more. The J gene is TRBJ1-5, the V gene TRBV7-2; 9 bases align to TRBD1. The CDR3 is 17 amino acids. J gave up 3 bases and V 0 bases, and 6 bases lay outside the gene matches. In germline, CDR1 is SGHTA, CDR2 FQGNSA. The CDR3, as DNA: TGTGCCAGCAGCTTAGCGTTTGGACAGGGGAACAATCAGCCCCAGCATTTT. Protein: CASSLAFGQGNNQPQHF.

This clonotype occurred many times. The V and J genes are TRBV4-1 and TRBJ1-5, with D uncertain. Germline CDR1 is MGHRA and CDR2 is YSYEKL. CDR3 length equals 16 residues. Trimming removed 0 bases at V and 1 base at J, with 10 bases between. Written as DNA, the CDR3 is TGCGCCAGCAGCCAAGAACTCAGCCCGAGCAATCAGCCCCAGCATTTT. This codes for CASSQELSPSNQPQHF.

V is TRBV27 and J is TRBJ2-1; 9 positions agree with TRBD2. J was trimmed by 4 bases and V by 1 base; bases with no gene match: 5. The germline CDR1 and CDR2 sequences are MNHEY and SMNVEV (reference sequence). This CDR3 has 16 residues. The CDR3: CASSLLGGGDYNEQFF. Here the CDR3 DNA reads TGTGCCAGCAGTTTATTGGGCGGGGGGGATTACAATGAGCAGTTCTTC.

The CDR3 is CAWNVAGPTDTQYF. The CDR3 nucleotides are TGTGCCTGGAACGTAGCGGGGCCCACAGATACGCAGTATTTT. The rearrangement joins TRBV30 to TRBJ2-3; 8 positions agree with TRBD2. Unmatched junction bases numbered 5, after V lost 4 bases and J lost 2 bases. The CDR3 spans 14 residues. Germline V gene data show CDR1 as GTSNPN and CDR2 as SVGIG (reference sequence).

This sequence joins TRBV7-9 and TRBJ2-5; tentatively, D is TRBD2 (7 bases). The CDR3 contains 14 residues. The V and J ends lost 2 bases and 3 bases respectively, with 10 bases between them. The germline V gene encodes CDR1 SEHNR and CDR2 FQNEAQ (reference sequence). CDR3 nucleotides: TGTGCCAGCAGCTTAATAGGGGGGGAAGAGACCCAGTACTTC. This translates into CASSLIGGEETQYF.